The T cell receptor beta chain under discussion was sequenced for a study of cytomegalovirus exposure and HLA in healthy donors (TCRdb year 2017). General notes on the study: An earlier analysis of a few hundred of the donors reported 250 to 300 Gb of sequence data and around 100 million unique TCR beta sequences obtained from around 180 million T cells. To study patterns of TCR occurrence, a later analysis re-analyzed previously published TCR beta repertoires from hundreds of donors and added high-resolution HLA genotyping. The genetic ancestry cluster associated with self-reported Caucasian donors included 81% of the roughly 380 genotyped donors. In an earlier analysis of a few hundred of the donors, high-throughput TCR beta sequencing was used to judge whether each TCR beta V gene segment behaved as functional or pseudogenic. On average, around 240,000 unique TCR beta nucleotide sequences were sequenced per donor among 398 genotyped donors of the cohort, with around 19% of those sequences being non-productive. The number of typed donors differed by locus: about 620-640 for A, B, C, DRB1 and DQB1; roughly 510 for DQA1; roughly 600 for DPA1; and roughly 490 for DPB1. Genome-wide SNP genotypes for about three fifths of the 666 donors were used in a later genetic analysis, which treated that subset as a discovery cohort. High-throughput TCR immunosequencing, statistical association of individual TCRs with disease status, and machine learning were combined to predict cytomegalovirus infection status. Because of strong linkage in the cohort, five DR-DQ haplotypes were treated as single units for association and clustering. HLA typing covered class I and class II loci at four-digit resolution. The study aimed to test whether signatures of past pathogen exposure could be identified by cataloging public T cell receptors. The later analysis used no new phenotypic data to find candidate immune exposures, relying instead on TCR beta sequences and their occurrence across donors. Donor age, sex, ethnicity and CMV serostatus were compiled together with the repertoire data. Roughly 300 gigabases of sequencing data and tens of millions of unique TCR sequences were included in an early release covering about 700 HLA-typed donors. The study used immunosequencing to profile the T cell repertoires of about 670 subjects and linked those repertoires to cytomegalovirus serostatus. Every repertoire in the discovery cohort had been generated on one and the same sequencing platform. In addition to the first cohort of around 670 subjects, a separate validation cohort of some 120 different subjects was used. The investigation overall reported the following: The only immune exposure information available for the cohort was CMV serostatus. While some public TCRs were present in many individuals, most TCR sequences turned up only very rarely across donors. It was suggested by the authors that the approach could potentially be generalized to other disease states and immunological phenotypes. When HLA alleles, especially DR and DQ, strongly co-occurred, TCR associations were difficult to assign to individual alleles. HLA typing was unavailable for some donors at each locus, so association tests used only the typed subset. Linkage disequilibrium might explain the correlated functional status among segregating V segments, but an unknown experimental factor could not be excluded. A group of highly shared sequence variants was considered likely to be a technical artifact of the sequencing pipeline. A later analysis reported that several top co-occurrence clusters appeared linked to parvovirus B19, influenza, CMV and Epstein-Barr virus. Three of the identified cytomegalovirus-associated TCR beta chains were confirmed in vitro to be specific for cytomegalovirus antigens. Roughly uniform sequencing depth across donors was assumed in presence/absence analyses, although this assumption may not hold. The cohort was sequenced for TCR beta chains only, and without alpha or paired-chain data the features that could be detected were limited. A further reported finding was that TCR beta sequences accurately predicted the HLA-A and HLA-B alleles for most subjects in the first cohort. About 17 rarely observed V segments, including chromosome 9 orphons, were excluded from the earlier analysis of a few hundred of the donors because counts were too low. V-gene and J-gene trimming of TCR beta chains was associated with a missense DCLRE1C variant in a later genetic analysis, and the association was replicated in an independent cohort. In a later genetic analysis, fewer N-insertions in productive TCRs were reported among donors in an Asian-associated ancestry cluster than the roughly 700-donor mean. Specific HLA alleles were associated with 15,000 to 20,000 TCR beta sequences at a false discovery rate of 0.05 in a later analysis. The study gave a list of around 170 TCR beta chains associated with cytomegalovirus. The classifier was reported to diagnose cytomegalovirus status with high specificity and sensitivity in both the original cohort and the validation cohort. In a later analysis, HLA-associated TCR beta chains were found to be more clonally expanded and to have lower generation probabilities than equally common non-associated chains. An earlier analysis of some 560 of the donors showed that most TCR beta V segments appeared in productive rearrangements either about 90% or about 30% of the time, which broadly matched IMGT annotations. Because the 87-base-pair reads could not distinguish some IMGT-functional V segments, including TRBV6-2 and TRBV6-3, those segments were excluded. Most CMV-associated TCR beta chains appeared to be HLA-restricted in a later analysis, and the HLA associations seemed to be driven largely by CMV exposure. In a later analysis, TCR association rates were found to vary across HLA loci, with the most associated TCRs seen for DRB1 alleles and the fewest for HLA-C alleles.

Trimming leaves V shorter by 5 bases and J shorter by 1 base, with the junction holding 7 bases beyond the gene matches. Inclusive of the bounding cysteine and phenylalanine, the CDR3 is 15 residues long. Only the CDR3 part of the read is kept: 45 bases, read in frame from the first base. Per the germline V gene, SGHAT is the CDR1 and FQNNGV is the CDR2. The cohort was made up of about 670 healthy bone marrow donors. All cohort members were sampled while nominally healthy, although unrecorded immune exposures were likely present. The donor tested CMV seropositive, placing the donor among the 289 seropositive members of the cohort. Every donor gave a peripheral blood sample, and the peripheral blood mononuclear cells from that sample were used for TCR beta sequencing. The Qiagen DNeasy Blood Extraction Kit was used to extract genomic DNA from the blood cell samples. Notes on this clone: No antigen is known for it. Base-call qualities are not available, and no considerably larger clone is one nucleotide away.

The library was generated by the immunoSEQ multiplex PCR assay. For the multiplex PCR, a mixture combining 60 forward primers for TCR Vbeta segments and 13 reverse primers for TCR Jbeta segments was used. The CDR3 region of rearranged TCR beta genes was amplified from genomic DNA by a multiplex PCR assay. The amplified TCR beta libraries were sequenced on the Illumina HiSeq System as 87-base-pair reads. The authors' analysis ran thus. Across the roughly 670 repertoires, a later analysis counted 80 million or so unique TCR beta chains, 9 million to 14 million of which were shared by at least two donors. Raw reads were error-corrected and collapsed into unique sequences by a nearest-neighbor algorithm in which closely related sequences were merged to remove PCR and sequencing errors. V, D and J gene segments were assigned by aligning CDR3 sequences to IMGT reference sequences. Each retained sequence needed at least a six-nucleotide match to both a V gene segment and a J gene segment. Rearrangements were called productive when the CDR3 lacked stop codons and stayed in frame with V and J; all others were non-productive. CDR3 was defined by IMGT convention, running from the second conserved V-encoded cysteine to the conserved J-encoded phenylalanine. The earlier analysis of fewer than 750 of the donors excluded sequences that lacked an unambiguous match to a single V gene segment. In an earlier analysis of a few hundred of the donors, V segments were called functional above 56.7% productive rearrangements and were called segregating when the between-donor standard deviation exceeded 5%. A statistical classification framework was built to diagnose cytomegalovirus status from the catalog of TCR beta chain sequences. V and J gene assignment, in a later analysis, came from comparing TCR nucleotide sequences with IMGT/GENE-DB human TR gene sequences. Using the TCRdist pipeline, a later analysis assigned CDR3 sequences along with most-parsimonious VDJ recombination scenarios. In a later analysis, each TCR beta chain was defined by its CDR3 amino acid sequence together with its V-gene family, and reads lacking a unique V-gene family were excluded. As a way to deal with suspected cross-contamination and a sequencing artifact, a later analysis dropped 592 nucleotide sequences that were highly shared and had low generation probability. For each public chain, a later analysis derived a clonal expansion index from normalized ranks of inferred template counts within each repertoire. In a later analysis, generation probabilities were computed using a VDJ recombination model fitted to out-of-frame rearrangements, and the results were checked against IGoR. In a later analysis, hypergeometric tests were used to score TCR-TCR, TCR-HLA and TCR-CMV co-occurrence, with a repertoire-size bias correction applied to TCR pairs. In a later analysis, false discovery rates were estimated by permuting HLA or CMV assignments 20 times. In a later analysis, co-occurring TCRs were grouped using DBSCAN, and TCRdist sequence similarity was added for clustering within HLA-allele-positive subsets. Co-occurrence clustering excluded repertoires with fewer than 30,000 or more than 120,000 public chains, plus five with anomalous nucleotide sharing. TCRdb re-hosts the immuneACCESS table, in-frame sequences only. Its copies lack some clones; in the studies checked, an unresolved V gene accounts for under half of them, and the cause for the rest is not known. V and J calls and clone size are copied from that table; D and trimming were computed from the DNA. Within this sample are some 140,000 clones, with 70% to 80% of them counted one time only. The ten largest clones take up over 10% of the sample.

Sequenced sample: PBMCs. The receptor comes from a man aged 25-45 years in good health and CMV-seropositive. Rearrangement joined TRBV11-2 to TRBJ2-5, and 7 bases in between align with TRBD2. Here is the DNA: TGTGCCAGCAGCACTGGGGACTACCTCCAAGAGACCCAGTACTTC. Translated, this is CASSTGDYLQETQYF.